The 16 T cell receptor beta chains below come from one sample, sequenced in a study of T-cell reconstitution after alpha-beta-depleted transplantation in children. Preparation of the TCRbeta library was carried out with unique molecular identifiers. TCRdb processed the PCR reads anew with MiXCR; each CDR3 protein has one entry. The data hold roughly 590,000 distinct CDR3 sequences, with 15% to 20% observed a single time. The material sequenced was PBMCs from the stem cell graft donor, taken from the stem cell graft. The receptor source for this set is a human donor who donated a stem cell graft to a child with acute myeloid leukemia.

This clonotype was seen more than once but under ten times. The chain has TRBV7-9 and TRBJ1-1; TRBD1 matches 8 bases. V lost 2 bases, J lost 3 bases, and 11 bases stayed unmatched. In germline, CDR1 is SEHNR, CDR2 FQNEAQ (reference sequence). The CDR3 has 17 residues. The CDR3 is CASSLPGTGAAYTEAFF. CDR3 in DNA: TGTGCCAGCAGCTTACCAGGGACAGGAGCTGCTTACACTGAAGCTTTCTTT. Complete variable domain (other parts from reference TRBV7-9 and TRBJ1-1): DTGVSQNPRHKITKRGQNVTFRCDPISEHNRLYWYRQTLGQGPEFLTYFQNEAQLEKSRLLSDRFSAERPKGSFSTLEIQRTEQGDSAMYLCASSLPGTGAAYTEAFFGQGTRLTVV.

J is TRBJ2-5 and V is TRBV19; no reliable D call. Trimming pared 4 bases from V and 1 base from J, leaving 16 bases between. Per the germline V gene, CDR1 is LNHDA and CDR2 is SQIVND (reference sequence). There are 16 residues in the CDR3. The CDR3 spells CASSRSQAPFQETQYF. DNA of the CDR3: TGTGCCAGTAGTAGATCACAAGCCCCTTTCCAAGAGACCCAGTACTTC.

This clonotype was counted ten times or more. V gene TRBV6-1 combines with J gene TRBJ1-6, with 8 bases that match TRBD1. Per germline, CDR1 MNHNS and CDR2 SASEGT. Unmatched junction bases numbered 8, after V lost 5 bases and J lost 8 bases. The CDR3 totals 15 residues. CDR3 sequence reads: CASSRTDRVDSPLHF. The CDR3 DNA sequence: TGTGCCAGCAGTCGGACGGACAGGGTGGATTCACCCCTCCACTTT.

This clonotype has just a few counts. V gene TRBV10-3 combines with J gene TRBJ2-7; possibly TRBD1 for D (7 bases). Trimming took off 6 bases at V and 3 bases at J, with 15 bases between the two ends. CDR1 and CDR2 (germline): ENHRY, SYGVKD. The CDR3 is 14 residues long. The CDR3 protein is CAIRPAGQSYEQYF. CDR3 sequence (DNA): TGTGCCATCAGACCCGCGGGACAGAGCTACGAGCAGTACTTC.

The chain uses TRBV28 and TRBJ2-7, with 8 bases fitting TRBD1. This CDR3 region has 14 residues. CDR1 MDHEN and CDR2 SYDVKM come from the germline V gene. Germline trimming cut 5 bases from V and 3 bases from J; bases unmatched to any gene: 6. The CDR3 DNA sequence: TGTGCCAGCAGTCGACAGGGGATCTTCTACGAGCAGTACGTC. Encoded protein: CASSRQGIFYEQYV.

There are a few counts of this clonotype. The V gene is TRBV19, the J gene TRBJ1-5; D unresolved. This CDR3 has 14 amino acids. V shed 7 bases and J shed 0 bases, with 10 bases lying between them. Germline V gives CDR1 LNHDA, CDR2 SQIVND (reference sequence). Here the CDR3 DNA reads TGTGCCAGTAATGAAGGGTTTAGCAATCAGCCCCAGCATTTT. Its protein is CASNEGFSNQPQHF. The full variable domain, its missing parts supplied by reference TRBV19 and TRBJ1-5, is DGGITQSPKYLFRKEGQNVTLSCEQNLNHDAMYWYRQDPGQGLRLIYYSQIVNDFQKGDIAEGYSVSREKKESFPLTVTSAQKNPTAFYLCASNEGFSNQPQHFGDGTRLSIL.

The chain is built from TRBV12-3 or TRBV12-4 and TRBJ1-4; TRBD1 matches 8 bases. Losses at the gene ends were 7 bases for V and 8 bases for J; bases not matched to a gene: 6. The CDR3 is made up of 13 amino acids. CDR3 sequence (DNA): TGTGCCAGCACCCGAGGACAGGGCGAAAAACTGTTTTTT. This codes for CASTRGQGEKLFF.

The table lists this clonotype with many counts. The chain carries TRBV29-1 and TRBJ2-3, with 7 bases fitting TRBD2. Germline CDR1 SQVTM, CDR2 ANQGSEA. J was trimmed by 0 bases and V by 8 bases; bases with no gene match: 8. The CDR3 totals 14 residues. CDR3 bases: TGCAGCTCCGGGGGTAGCGGGAGCACAGATACGCAGTATTTT. It codes for CSSGGSGSTDTQYF.

The chain has TRBV7-3 and TRBJ2-5; 9 bases fit TRBD1. Per the germline V gene, CDR1 is SGHTA and CDR2 is FQGTGA. CDR3 length equals 14 residues. With V trimmed by 5 bases and J by 5 bases, 6 bases remained unmatched. CDR3 amino acids: CASSRTGVRETQYF. CDR3 DNA sequence: TGTGCCAGCAGCCGGACAGGGGTGAGGGAGACCCAGTACTTC.

This clonotype came up a few times. The chain links TRBV29-1 to TRBJ1-2; 7 bases are a match to TRBD1. V was pared by 4 bases and J by 4 bases, with 9 bases of the junction left unmatched. CDR3 length equals 14 residues. Germline CDR1 SQVTM, CDR2 ANQGSEA. As DNA, the CDR3 is TGCAGCGTTGTGGAGGGGGCGCCGGGCTATGGCTACACCTTC. The encoded protein is CSVVEGAPGYGYTF.

This clonotype was detected many times. The chain recombines TRBV7-3 with TRBJ2-2; 9 bases map to TRBD1. Germline V gives CDR1 SGHTA, CDR2 FQGTGA. This CDR3 is built from 20 residues. The trim removed 0 bases at V and 1 base at J, leaving 12 bases unmatched. CDR3 residues: CASSLTLGQGARENTGELFF. The CDR3, as DNA: TGTGCCAGCAGCTTAACGTTGGGACAGGGAGCCCGCGAGAACACCGGGGAGCTGTTTTTT.

This clonotype appeared many times. The chain combines TRBV6-6 with TRBJ2-7; D gene uncertain. The CDR3 extends over 13 amino acids. CDR1 and CDR2 (germline): MNHNY, SVGAGI (reference sequence). Trimming took 4 bases from V and 0 from J, leaving 7 bases between them. In DNA form, the CDR3 reads TGTGCCAGCAGTTCGCTGGACTCCTACGAGCAGTACTTC. Its protein product is CASSSLDSYEQYF.

This clonotype was recorded a few times. The gene calls are TRBV28 and TRBJ1-5, with 8 bases identical to TRBD1. V lost 5 bases and J lost 6; bases outside the gene matches: 12. This CDR3 has 16 amino acids. Germline lookup yields CDR1 MDHEN and CDR2 SYDVKM. This CDR3 reads CASSAPRDRSGQPQHF. As DNA, the CDR3 is TGTGCCAGCAGTGCCCCCCGGGACAGGTCAGGTCAGCCCCAGCATTTT.

This clonotype has just a few counts. The gene calls are TRBV24-1 and TRBJ2-2, with 7 bases that match TRBD1. The CDR3 sequence is 15 residues long. In germline, CDR1 is KGHDR, CDR2 SFDVKD. V dropped 2 bases and J dropped 2; count of bases not matched to a gene: 1. The CDR3 DNA reads as TGTGCCACCAGTGATTGGACAGGCAACACCGGGGAGCTGTTTTTT. Its protein is CATSDWTGNTGELFF.

The V call is TRBV6-2 or TRBV6-3, the J call TRBJ2-1; D tentatively fits TRBD1 or TRBD2 (7 bases each). V shed 0 bases and J shed 6 bases, with 18 bases lying between them. Germline CDR1 MNHEY, CDR2 SVGEGT. The CDR3 runs 17 residues. This CDR3 reads CASSYSLQGRGLNEQFF. The CDR3 DNA follows: TGTGCCAGCAGTTACTCGCTACAGGGGAGGGGCCTCAATGAGCAGTTCTTC.

This clonotype came up many times. The V gene is TRBV20-1, the J gene TRBJ2-3; D is possibly TRBD1 or TRBD2 (6 bases each). Germline-derived CDR1 and CDR2 are DFQATT and SNEGSKA (reference sequence). This CDR3 has 15 residues. The V end was cut by 5 bases, the J end by 2 bases, with 17 bases between. CDR3 in DNA: TGCAGTGCTCCCCAGCCGGGGGCCGTCACAGATACGCAGTATTTT. Translated, it gives CSAPQPGAVTDTQYF.